This T cell receptor (beta chain) was captured in a study of blood T cell repertoires in COVID-19. Study overall: Material from acute and convalescent COVID-19 was sourced from the United States, Italy and Spain. T cells, B-cell-depleted T cells, or PBMCs supplied cDNA or gDNA.

In the original analysis: Quantification of nucleated cells was approximated via reference gene primer amplification. Clones were sequenced by immunoSEQ multiplex PCR, and TCRdb holds only the in-frame ones, with some missing. Clone size and the V and J calls come from that table; the DNA yielded D and trimming. The sample has around 700,000 clones, about nine tenths seen once. Germline CDR1 is SGHVS and CDR2 is FNYEAQ. V lost 5 bases, J lost 0 bases, and 11 bases lay in between. The length of the CDR3 is 15 residues. The rearrangement links TRBV7-6 to TRBJ1-3; D gene unclear. This clonotype was sampled from a woman under 30 with acute or convalescent COVID-19. The specimen was peripheral blood. The CDR3: CASSAWADSGNTIYF. The CDR3 DNA sequence: TGTGCCAGCAGCGCTTGGGCCGACTCTGGAAACACCATATATTTT.